The present TCR beta chain was sequenced within a study of response to subunit inactivated influenza vaccine (dated by TCRdb to the late 2010s). Study-level background: The study used deep quantitative T cell receptor repertoire profiling to track responses to a trivalent subunit inactivated influenza vaccine.

The study at large found these results: The authors suggested that each seasonal influenza vaccination may recruit only a limited number of new T cells.

Preparation of the library involved RT-PCR. Sequencer: Illumina HiSeq 2500. TCRdb reanalyzed the raw reads on its own, using fastp at Q25 for trimming and MiXCR for clone calling, and kept in-frame beta chains. Rows matching on CDR3 protein sequence are summarized as one entry with the most common DNA and genes. The sample table shows about 800,000 distinct CDR3 sequences, and 20% to 25% are seen once. The top ten constitute roughly a tenth of the sample. In regard to this clonotype: Its specific antigen is unknown. Per-base quality was not reported, and no clone a single base away is much larger than it.

The junction shows trimming of 0 bases on V and 0 bases on J, plus 6 bases between the germline ends. From the germline V gene (reference sequence), CDR1 is LNHNV and CDR2 is YYDKDF. The CDR3 runs 14 amino acids, cysteine and phenylalanine included. The kept DNA is CDR3 alone, 42 bases in frame from the first base. The sequence is built from TRBV15 and TRBJ2-7; TRBD1 is a possible D gene, resting on 5 matching bases. This TCR came from a man aged 50 to 60 who received an inactivated influenza vaccine. Donor details come from another sample of the same person, matched by shared clones. The material was PBMCs from blood, obtained roughly 5 days after vaccination. The DNA sequence is TGTGCCACCAGCAGAGAGGGGCCCTCCTACGAGCAGTACTTC. It codes for CATSREGPSYEQYF. Here the CDR3 is joined to the reference TRBV15 and TRBJ2-7 genes, and the full variable domain is: DAMVIQNPRYQVTQFGKPVTLSCSQTLNHNVMYWYQQKSSQAPKLLFHYYDKDFNNEADTPDNFQSRRPNTSFCFLDIRSPGLGDTAMYLCATSREGPSYEQYFGPGTRLTVT.